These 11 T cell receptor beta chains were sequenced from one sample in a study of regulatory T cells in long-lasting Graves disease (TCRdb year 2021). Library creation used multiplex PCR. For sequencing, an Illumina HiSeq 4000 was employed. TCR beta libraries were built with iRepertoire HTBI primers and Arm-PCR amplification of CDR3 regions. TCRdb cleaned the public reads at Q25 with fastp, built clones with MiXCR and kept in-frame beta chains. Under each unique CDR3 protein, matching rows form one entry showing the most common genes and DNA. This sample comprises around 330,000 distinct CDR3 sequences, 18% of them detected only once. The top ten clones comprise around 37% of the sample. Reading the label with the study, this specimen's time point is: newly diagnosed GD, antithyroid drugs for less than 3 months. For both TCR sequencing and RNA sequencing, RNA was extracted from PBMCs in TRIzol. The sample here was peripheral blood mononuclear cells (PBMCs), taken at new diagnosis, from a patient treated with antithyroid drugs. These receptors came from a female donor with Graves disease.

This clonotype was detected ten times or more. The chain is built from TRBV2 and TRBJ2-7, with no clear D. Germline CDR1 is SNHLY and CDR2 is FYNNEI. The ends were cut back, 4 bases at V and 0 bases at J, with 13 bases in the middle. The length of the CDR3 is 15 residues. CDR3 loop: CASSGRFSSSYEQYF. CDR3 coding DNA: TGTGCCAGCAGTGGCAGATTTTCGAGCTCCTACGAGCAGTACTTC.

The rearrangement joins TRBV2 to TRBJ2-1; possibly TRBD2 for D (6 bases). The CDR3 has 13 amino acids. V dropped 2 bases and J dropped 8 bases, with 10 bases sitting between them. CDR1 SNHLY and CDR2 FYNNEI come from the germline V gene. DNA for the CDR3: TGTGCCAGCAGTGAACAAGGGGAGGATGAGCAGTTCTTC. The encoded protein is CASSEQGEDEQFF. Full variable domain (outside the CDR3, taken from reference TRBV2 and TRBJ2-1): EPEVTQTPSHQVTQMGQEVILRCVPISNHLYFYWYRQILGQKVEFLVSFYNNEISEKSEIFDDQFSVERPDGSNFTLKIRSTKLEDSAMYFCASSEQGEDEQFFGPGTRLTVL.

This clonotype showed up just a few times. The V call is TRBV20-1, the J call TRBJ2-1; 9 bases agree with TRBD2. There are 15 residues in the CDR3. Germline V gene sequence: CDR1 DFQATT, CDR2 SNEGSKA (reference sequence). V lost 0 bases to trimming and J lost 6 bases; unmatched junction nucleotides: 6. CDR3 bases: TGCAGTGCTAGAGATCCCCAGACTAGCGGCAATGAGCAGTTCTTC. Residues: CSARDPQTSGNEQFF.

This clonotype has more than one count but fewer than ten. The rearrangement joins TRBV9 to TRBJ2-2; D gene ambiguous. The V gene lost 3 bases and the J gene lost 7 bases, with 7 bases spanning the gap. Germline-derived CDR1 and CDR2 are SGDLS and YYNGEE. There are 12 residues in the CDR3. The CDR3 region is CASSARVGELFF. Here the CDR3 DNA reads TGTGCCAGCAGCGCCCGTGTCGGGGAGCTGTTTTTT.

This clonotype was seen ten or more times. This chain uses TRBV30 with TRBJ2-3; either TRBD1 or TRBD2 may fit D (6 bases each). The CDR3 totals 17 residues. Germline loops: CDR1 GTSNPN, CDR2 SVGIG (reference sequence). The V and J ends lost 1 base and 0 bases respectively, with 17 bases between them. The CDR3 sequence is CAWSALRGQGSTDTQYF. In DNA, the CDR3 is TGTGCCTGGAGTGCCCTTCGGGGGCAGGGTAGCACAGATACGCAGTATTTT.

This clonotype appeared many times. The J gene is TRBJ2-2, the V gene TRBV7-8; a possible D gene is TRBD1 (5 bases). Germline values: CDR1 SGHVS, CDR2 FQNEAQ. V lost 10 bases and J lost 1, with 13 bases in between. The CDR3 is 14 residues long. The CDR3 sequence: CATPPDRNTGELFF. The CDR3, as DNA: TGTGCCACCCCACCCGACAGGAACACCGGGGAGCTGTTTTTT.

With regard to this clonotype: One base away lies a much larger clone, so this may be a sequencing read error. The CDR3 sequence: CARDRGWDERFF. The CDR3 DNA is TGTGCCAGGGACAGGGGGTGGGATGAGCGGTTCTTC. The V and J genes are TRBV6-2 or TRBV6-3 and TRBJ2-1; 10 positions agree with TRBD1. Germline lookup yields CDR1 MNHEY and CDR2 SVGEGT. This CDR3 is built from 12 residues.

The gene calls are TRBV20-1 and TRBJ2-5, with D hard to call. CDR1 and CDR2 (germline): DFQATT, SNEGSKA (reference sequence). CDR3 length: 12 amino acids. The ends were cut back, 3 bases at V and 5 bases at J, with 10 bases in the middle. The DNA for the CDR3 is TGCAGTGCTAGGGTCAGTGCGGAGACCCAGTACTTC. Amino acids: CSARVSAETQYF.

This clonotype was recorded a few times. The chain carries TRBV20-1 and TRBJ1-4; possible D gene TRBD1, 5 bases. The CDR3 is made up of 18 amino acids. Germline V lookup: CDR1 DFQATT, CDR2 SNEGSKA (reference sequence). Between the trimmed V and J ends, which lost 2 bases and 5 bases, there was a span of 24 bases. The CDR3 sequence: CSARKRGAGTGLNEKLFF. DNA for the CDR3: TGCAGTGCTAGAAAGCGGGGAGCTGGGACGGGGTTAAATGAAAAACTGTTTTTT.

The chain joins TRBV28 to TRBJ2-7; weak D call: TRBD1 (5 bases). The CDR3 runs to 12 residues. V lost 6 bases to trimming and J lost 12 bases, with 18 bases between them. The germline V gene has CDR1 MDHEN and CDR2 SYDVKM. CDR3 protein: CASSQDILAWYF. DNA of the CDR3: TGTGCCAGCAGCCAGGACATCTTGGCCTGGTACTTC.

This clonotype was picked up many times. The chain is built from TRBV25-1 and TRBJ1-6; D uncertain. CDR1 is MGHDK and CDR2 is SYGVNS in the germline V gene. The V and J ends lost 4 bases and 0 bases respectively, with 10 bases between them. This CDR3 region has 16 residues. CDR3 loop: CASSGVGSSYNSPLHF. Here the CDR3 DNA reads TGTGCCAGCAGTGGGGTGGGGAGCTCCTATAATTCACCCCTCCACTTT.